A selection of T cell receptor beta chains follows, all from one sample in a study of blood T cell repertoires in COVID-19. The table came from immunoSEQ multiplex PCR; TCRdb's copy has only in-frame clones and leaves some out. This repertoire shows 100,000 or so clones, about 80% found once; its top ten account for under 20%. The specimen sequenced was peripheral blood. The receptors shown here come from an elderly man with acute or convalescent COVID-19. The CDR3 runs from the conserved cysteine through the conserved F or W. D genes are given only for firm matches. The size entry is marked missing in some rows and otherwise reads once, few, many or a size class.

j_gene,abundance,d_gene,v_gene,CDR3nt,CDR3aa
TRBJ2-6,NA,NA,TRBV7-2,TGTGCCAGCAGCTTAGAATCGCCTCGGAGCTCTGGGGCCAACGTCCTGACTTTC,CASSLESPRSSGANVLTF
TRBJ1-1,NA,NA,TRBV7-8,TGTGCCAGCAGCCAGAGGAGAGGTGAAGCTTTCTTT,CASSQRRGEAFF
TRBJ2-2,once,NA,TRBV10-1,TGCGCCAGCAGTGAGAGGCCCACAGGGAAAATAAGCGGGGAGCTGTTTTTT,CASSERPTGKISGELFF
TRBJ1-2,NA,NA,TRBV28,TGTGCCAGCAGTTCTTTAAACTATGGCTACACCTTC,CASSSLNYGYTF
TRBJ2-5,once,TRBD2,TRBV13,TGTGCCAGCAGCTCGCCCCGGACTAGCGGGAGTAGGGAGACCCAGTACTTC,CASSSPRTSGSRETQYF
TRBJ2-1,NA,NA,TRBV4-1,TGCGCCAGCAGCCAAGGGAGAACGTCCGGTTTTGAGCAGTTCTTC,CASSQGRTSGFEQFF
TRBJ2-7,NA,NA,TRBV28,TGTGCCAGCAGTTTAAAGGAGGTGGCGGGCGAGCAGTACTTC,CASSLKEVAGEQYF
TRBJ2-2,NA,NA,TRBV30,TGTGCCTGGAGTGTAATGGCGGGGAGAGACACCGGGGAGCTGTTTTTT,CAWSVMAGRDTGELFF
TRBJ2-2,NA,NA,TRBV2,TGTGCCAGCAGGCCTGCGGGGCCCGGGGAGCTGTTTTTT,CASRPAGPGELFF
TRBJ1-2,NA,NA,TRBV6-5,TGTGCCAGCAGTTACCGAATGACAGACATTAACTATGGCTACACCTTC,CASSYRMTDINYGYTF
TRBJ1-5,NA,TRBD1,TRBV6-5,TGTGCCAGCAGCTCGGACAGGCAGTCCAATCAGCCCCAGCATTTT,CASSSDRQSNQPQHF
TRBJ1-6,NA,NA,TRBV27,TGTGCCAGCACCTCAGACCCACGACGGGACTTGAGCTCCTATAATTCACCCCTCCACTTT,CASTSDPRRDLSSYNSPLHF
TRBJ1-1,NA,NA,TRBV30,TGTGCCTGGAGTTATCCTGGGACAACGAACACTGAAGCTTTCTTT,CAWSYPGTTNTEAFF
TRBJ1-3,NA,NA,TRBV2,TGTGCCAGCAGTGATTGGGCAGGGCGTACTGGAAACACCATATATTTT,CASSDWAGRTGNTIYF
TRBJ2-4,NA,TRBD1,TRBV28,TGTGCCAGCAGTCGACAGGGGAGGATGTACTTC,CASSRQGRMYF